One sample yielded the 18 T cell receptor beta chains listed below, sequenced in a study of T cell responses to AZD1222 COVID-19 vaccine. The data were produced by immunoSEQ multiplex PCR, yet TCRdb's version contains in-frame clones alone and is incomplete. The sample has approximately 120,000 clones; over 75% are singletons. The starting material was peripheral blood, obtained on day 0 of MenACWY control vaccination. These receptors originate from an adult in good health.

In this sample, this clone turned up once. The chain carries TRBV27 and TRBJ1-2; D unclear. Germline CDR1 and CDR2: MNHEY and SMNVEV (reference sequence). The CDR3 is 15 amino acids. Between the trimmed V and J ends, which lost 6 bases and 7 bases, there was a span of 21 bases. The CDR3: CASSLNYPGLAGYTF. CDR3 nucleotides: TGTGCCAGCAGCCTTAATTATCCGGGGTTGGCTGGCTACACCTTC.

The V and J genes are TRBV7-3 and TRBJ1-1; D unresolved. Germline V gene lookup returns CDR1 SGHTA and CDR2 FQGTGA. The CDR3 loop spans 13 amino acids. Trimming stripped 5 bases from V and 10 bases from J, with 17 bases between. The CDR3 nucleotides read TGTGCCAGCAGCCCCGCGACCCAAGGCGTAGCTTTCTTT. Its translation is CASSPATQGVAFF.

This clone has a single count. The rearrangement uses TRBV10-3 and TRBJ2-7; D gene ambiguous. CDR3 length: 15 residues. Germline V gene sequence: CDR1 ENHRY, CDR2 SYGVKD. V was cut by 4 bases and J by 3 bases, with 16 bases left in between. CDR3 DNA sequence: TGTGCCATCAGTGTAGGGCAGGAGAAAAACTACGAGCAGTACTTC. Its protein product is CAISVGQEKNYEQYF.

The chain links TRBV7-9 to TRBJ2-7; maybe TRBD2 (6 bases). The V gene's germline CDR1 is SEHNR and CDR2 FQNEAQ (reference sequence). The CDR3 totals 15 residues. The V gene lost 2 bases and the J gene lost 5 bases, with 16 bases spanning the gap. In DNA form, the CDR3 reads TGTGCCAGCAGCTTATCTGGGACTTGGGGGGACGAGCAGTACTTC. Its translation is CASSLSGTWGDEQYF.

This clone was seen more than once but under ten times. This chain's CDR3 is CASSPGDRPFYGYTF. CDR3 nucleotides: TGCGCCAGCAGCCCCGGGGACAGACCTTTCTATGGCTACACCTTC. The V and J genes are TRBV4-3 and TRBJ1-2; 7 positions agree with TRBD1. V lost 4 bases to trimming and J lost 4 bases; unmatched junction nucleotides: 9. Germline V lookup: CDR1 LGHNA, CDR2 YSLEER. The CDR3 is 15 residues long.

This clone came up a few times. The CDR3 reads CASSQGGTTATNEKLFF. For the CDR3, the DNA is TGTGCCAGCAGCCAAGGGGGGACGACCGCAACTAATGAAAAACTGTTTTTT. This rearrangement joins TRBV4-2 to TRBJ1-4; a possible D gene is TRBD1 (5 bases). Germline CDR1 reads LGHNA; CDR2 reads YNFKEQ. Trimming cost V 1 base and J 0 bases, with 12 bases left between them. This CDR3 is 17 amino acids long.

This chain connects TRBV9 to TRBJ2-7, with D perhaps TRBD2 (6 bases). The CDR3 has 14 residues. The germline V and J ends were trimmed by 4 bases and 2 bases, with 13 bases remaining between them. Germline assignment: CDR1 SGDLS and CDR2 YYNGEE. CDR3 sequence: CASSPRDWAYEQYF. CDR3 coding DNA: TGTGCCAGCAGCCCGCGGGACTGGGCCTACGAGCAGTACTTC.

The chain links TRBV27 to TRBJ2-6; TRBD2 might be the D (6 bases). Germline values: CDR1 MNHEY, CDR2 SMNVEV (reference sequence). The V and J ends lost 3 bases and 3 bases respectively, with 18 bases between them. The CDR3 totals 18 residues. In nucleotides, the CDR3 is TGTGCCAGCAGTTTGCGTCCCCCGGAGGGGTATGGGGCCAACGTCCTGACTTTC. Translation: CASSLRPPEGYGANVLTF.

This sequence joins TRBV29-1 and TRBJ2-2; no firm D call. Germline-derived CDR1 and CDR2 are SQVTM and ANQGSEA. The CDR3 has 13 amino acids. Trimming shortened V by 3 bases and J by 0 bases, and 5 bases separated the two germline ends. The CDR3 coding sequence is TGCAGCGTTGATGGGGCGAACACCGGGGAGCTGTTTTTT. Protein: CSVDGANTGELFF.

This clone was seen just once. The chain couples TRBV28 to TRBJ2-6; TRBD2 might be the D (6 bases). V lost 0 bases, J lost 0 bases, and 9 bases lay in between. In germline, CDR1 is MDHEN, CDR2 SYDVKM. This CDR3 is 17 amino acids long. The CDR3, as DNA: TGTGCCAGCAGTTTATGGGGGGGTTCCTCTGGGGCCAACGTCCTGACTTTC. Residues: CASSLWGGSSGANVLTF.

This chain joins TRBV5-4 and TRBJ2-7; D perhaps matches TRBD2 (5 bases). V lost 3 bases and J lost 0, with 10 bases in between. The CDR3 totals 14 residues. Germline CDR1 reads SGHNT; CDR2 reads YYREEE (reference sequence). The CDR3 loop reads CASSSDSRSYEQYF. For the CDR3, the DNA is TGTGCCAGCAGCTCGGACTCCCGCTCCTACGAGCAGTACTTC.

The V and J genes are TRBV19 and TRBJ2-7; weak D call: TRBD1 (6 bases). CDR1 is LNHDA, CDR2 SQIVND, per germline (reference sequence). The CDR3 runs 13 residues. V gave up 7 bases and J gave up 6 bases, with 16 bases separating them. The CDR3 reads CASTAQRGSEQYF. CDR3 DNA: TGTGCCAGTACCGCACAGAGGGGGAGCGAGCAGTACTTC.

The chain recombines TRBV5-1 with TRBJ1-4, with 7 nucleotides matching TRBD1. The CDR3 is 15 amino acids. Germline V gene sequence: CDR1 SGHRS, CDR2 YFSETQ. V was pared by 4 bases and J by 11 bases, with 14 bases of the junction left unmatched. As DNA, the CDR3 is TGCGCCAGCAGCCCCTCCGGGACAGTGCCTCGGAAACTGTTTTTT. Its protein is CASSPSGTVPRKLFF.

This chain connects TRBV5-8 to TRBJ1-2; D uncertain. The CDR3 has 12 amino acids. CDR1 and CDR2 (germline): SGHTS, YDEGEE. V was clipped by 2 bases and J by 4 bases, with 6 bases between them. CDR3 region: CASSFTSYGYTF. The CDR3 region has the DNA TGTGCCAGCAGCTTCACGAGCTATGGCTACACCTTC.

This clone appeared a single time. V is TRBV5-1 and J is TRBJ1-1, with 9 bases that match TRBD1. Trimming took 3 bases from V and 3 from J; bases not matched to a gene: 3. The V gene's germline CDR1 is SGHRS and CDR2 YFSETQ. The CDR3 consists of 14 residues. This CDR3 reads CASSSGQGYTEAFF. The DNA of the CDR3 is TGCGCCAGCAGCTCTGGACAGGGGTACACTGAAGCTTTCTTT.

V is TRBV9 and J is TRBJ2-5; a weak D match, TRBD2 (5 bases). V gave up 3 bases and J gave up 4 bases, with 10 bases separating them. Germline V gives CDR1 SGDLS, CDR2 YYNGEE. The CDR3 contains 13 residues. CDR3 DNA: TGTGCCAGCAGCGGACGCGGGTCAGAGACCCAGTACTTC. As protein: CASSGRGSETQYF. The whole variable domain, remainder taken from reference TRBV9 and TRBJ2-5, is DSGVTQTPKHLITATGQRVTLRCSPRSGDLSVYWYQQSLDQGLQFLIQYYNGEERAKGNILERFSAQQFPDLHSELNLSSLELGDSALYFCASSGRGSETQYFGPGTRLLVL.

The chain employs TRBV4-1 and TRBJ1-1, with D uncertain. CDR1 and CDR2 (germline): MGHRA, YSYEKL. This CDR3 spans 13 amino acids. The ends were cut back, 0 bases at V and 4 bases at J, with 6 bases in the middle. For the CDR3, the DNA is TGCGCCAGCAGCCAAGATCCCAGCACTGAAGCTTTCTTT. Its protein is CASSQDPSTEAFF.

This clone was seen just once. The genes are TRBV11-2 and TRBJ2-2; D uncertain. Germline assignment: CDR1 SGHAT and CDR2 FQNNGV. V lost 0 bases, J lost 4 bases, and 18 bases lay in between. CDR3 length: 18 residues. The CDR3 coding sequence is TGTGCCAGCAGCTTAGATAGCCCGGGCTGGAGATTCACCGGGGAGCTGTTTTTT. It yields the protein CASSLDSPGWRFTGELFF.